The 19 T cell receptor beta chains in this list originate from one sample, sequenced in a study of shared clonotypes between healthy human individuals. Naive CD8 populations comprised CD45RO-negative cells positively selected for CCR7, excluding terminally differentiated effector memory CD45RA+ cells. TCRdb's table, derived via immunoSEQ multiplex PCR, lists solely in-frame clones and lacks some. The sample carries almost 700,000 clones, around 92% recorded once. The sample consisted of naive CD8+ T cells sorted from blood. All receptors derive from a man aged 30 to 45 in good health.

As regards this clone: Other DNA sequences from this sample encode an identical CDR3 as well. The chain is built from TRBV9 and TRBJ2-7; D is unclear. Germline CDR1 is SGDLS and CDR2 is YYNGEE. The CDR3 has 14 amino acids. V was cut by 0 bases and J by 1 base, with 8 bases left in between. CDR3 sequence (DNA): TGTGCCAGCAGCGTAGGGACCGCATCCTACGAGCAGTACTTC. Its protein product is CASSVGTASYEQYF. The full variable domain, completed using reference TRBV9 and TRBJ2-7, is DSGVTQTPKHLITATGQRVTLRCSPRSGDLSVYWYQQSLDQGLQFLIQYYNGEERAKGNILERFSAQQFPDLHSELNLSSLELGDSALYFCASSVGTASYEQYFGPGTRLTVT.

The chain uses TRBV4-1 and TRBJ2-2; TRBD1 matches 7 bases. V shed 0 bases and J 6 bases; nucleotides not matched to a gene: 4. The CDR3 has 15 amino acids. The germline CDR1 and CDR2 sequences are MGHRA and YSYEKL. The CDR3, as DNA: TGCGCCAGCAGCCAAGAGAGCCAGGGGGCCGGGGAGCTGTTTTTT. Protein: CASSQESQGAGELFF.

This clone was picked up one time. The chain links TRBV6-5 to TRBJ2-5; D perhaps matches TRBD1 (5 bases). The CDR3 is 14 residues long. Germline V gene sequence: CDR1 MNHEY, CDR2 SVGAGI. Trimming stripped 7 bases from V and 2 bases from J, with 14 bases between. The CDR3, as DNA: TGTGCCAGCAACTCAGGGATGGGGCAAGAGACCCAGTACTTC. Translating gives CASNSGMGQETQYF.

The CDR3 loop is CSATLQGKTQYF. The CDR3 region has the DNA TGCAGCGCGACCTTACAGGGAAAGACCCAGTACTTC. The rearrangement joins TRBV29-1 to TRBJ2-5; D possibly corresponds to TRBD1 (6 bases). CDR3 length: 12 residues. The germline gives CDR1 SQVTM, CDR2 ANQGSEA. Trimming took off 7 bases at V and 6 bases at J, with 15 bases between the two ends.

The DNA for the CDR3 is TGTGCCAGCAGCCTCAGCGGGATCCCCTACGAGCAGTACTTC. Amino acids: CASSLSGIPYEQYF. The rearrangement uses TRBV5-4 and TRBJ2-7; TRBD2 aligns across 7 bases. The CDR3 extends over 14 amino acids. CDR1 is SGHNT, CDR2 YYREEE, per germline (reference sequence). Unmatched junction bases numbered 6, after V lost 4 bases and J lost 2 bases.

The chain combines TRBV27 with TRBJ2-7; 11 nucleotides agree with TRBD2. The germline V gene encodes CDR1 MNHEY and CDR2 SMNVEV (reference sequence). The CDR3 has 17 residues. V was pared by 5 bases and J by 3 bases, with 12 bases of the junction left unmatched. Here the CDR3 reads CASSPLRGLAELYEQYF. CDR3 in DNA: TGTGCCAGCAGTCCGTTAAGGGGACTAGCGGAACTCTACGAGCAGTACTTC.

V gene TRBV5-4 combines with J gene TRBJ2-5; tentatively, D is TRBD2 (6 bases). Trimming cost V 4 bases and J 5 bases, with 15 bases left between them. The length of the CDR3 is 14 residues. Germline CDR1 SGHNT, CDR2 YYREEE (reference sequence). This CDR3 is CASSLGGSLETQYF. CDR3 coding DNA: TGTGCCAGCAGCCTGGGGGGTTCGTTGGAGACCCAGTACTTC.

This chain joins TRBV7-9 and TRBJ2-7, with D possibly being TRBD2 (7 bases). The CDR3 length is 18 residues. V shed 1 base and J shed 3 bases, with 22 bases lying between them. Germline assignment: CDR1 SEHNR and CDR2 FQNEAQ (reference sequence). The CDR3 DNA sequence: TGTGCCAGCAGCTTAGGGTGGAATCGGGGGGCGTCGGACTACGAGCAGTACTTC. It translates to CASSLGWNRGASDYEQYF.

The chain joins TRBV6-5 to TRBJ2-5; D may correspond to TRBD1 or TRBD2 (5 bases each). The V end was cut by 7 bases, the J end by 4 bases, with 16 bases between. The germline V gene has CDR1 MNHEY and CDR2 SVGAGI. The CDR3 contains 14 residues. CDR3 protein: CASTRGSPPETQYF. As DNA, the CDR3 is TGTGCCAGCACGAGGGGAAGTCCCCCAGAGACCCAGTACTTC.

Worth noting for this clone: This CDR3 is also generated by other DNA sequences in the sample. V gene TRBV5-4 combines with J gene TRBJ2-7; a weak D match, TRBD2 (5 bases). Germline V CDR1 and CDR2: SGHNT, YYREEE (reference sequence). V lost 4 bases, J lost 4 bases, and 6 bases lay in between. This CDR3 contains 11 residues. CDR3 sequence: CASSGGYEQYF. The DNA for the CDR3 is TGTGCCAGCAGCGGAGGATACGAGCAGTACTTC.

The rearrangement links TRBV21-1 to TRBJ1-1; the D call in the table, TRBD1, was not verified against the DNA. TRBV21-1 is termed a pseudogene. This CDR3 comprises 12 residues. CDR3 DNA sequence: TGTGCCAGCAGCAACGTCAGGACAGGGGCTTTCTTT. Amino acids: CASSNVRTGAFF.

This chain joins TRBV7-9 and TRBJ2-7, with TRBD1 as a possible D gene (6 bases). This CDR3 comprises 13 residues. The V gene's germline CDR1 is SEHNR and CDR2 FQNEAQ (reference sequence). Trimming pared 3 bases from V and 3 bases from J, leaving 9 bases between. CDR3 nucleotides: TGTGCCAGCAGCTTTAGGGGGTACTACGAGCAGTACTTC. Translating gives CASSFRGYYEQYF.

V usage is TRBV11-1 and J usage is TRBJ1-2; 8 bases are shared with TRBD1. The CDR3 has 15 residues. CDR1 is SGHAT and CDR2 is FQDESV in the germline V gene (reference sequence). V trimming: 5 bases; J trimming: 4 bases; junction bases outside the gene matches: 9. The chain's CDR3 is CASSHQGAQIYGYTF. In DNA, the CDR3 is TGTGCCAGCAGCCATCAGGGGGCTCAGATCTATGGCTACACCTTC. The whole variable domain, filled in from reference TRBV11-1 and TRBJ1-2, reads EAEVAQSPRYKITEKSQAVAFWCDPISGHATLYWYRQILGQGPELLVQFQDESVVDDSQLPKDRFSAERLKGVDSTLKIQPAELGDSAMYLCASSHQGAQIYGYTFGSGTRLTVV.

The V call is TRBV29-1, the J call TRBJ2-2; TRBD2 is a possible D gene (6 bases). Trimming removed 2 bases at V and 4 bases at J, with 17 bases between. The germline V gene encodes CDR1 SQVTM and CDR2 ANQGSEA. CDR3 length equals 16 residues. The CDR3 spells CSVELRMSGGTGELFF. The CDR3 coding sequence is TGCAGCGTTGAACTAAGAATGTCCGGGGGCACCGGGGAGCTGTTTTTT.

The J gene is TRBJ1-4, the V gene TRBV11-2, with D uncertain. This CDR3 has 10 residues. Germline V gene sequence: CDR1 SGHAT, CDR2 FQNNGV. Trimming left V 3 bases short and J 11 bases short, with 4 bases between. The CDR3 DNA reads as TGTGCCAGCAGCTTGAGTAAACTGTTTTTT. Its translation: CASSLSKLFF. The entire variable domain, with the rest obtained from reference TRBV11-2 and TRBJ1-4, is as follows: EAGVAQSPRYKIIEKRQSVAFWCNPISGHATLYWYQQILGQGPKLLIQFQNNGVVDDSQLPKDRFSAERLKGVDSTLKIQPAKLEDSAVYLCASSLSKLFFGSGTQLSVL.

In regard to this clone: The same CDR3 also results from other DNA sequences found in this sample. V usage is TRBV27 and J usage is TRBJ2-1, with TRBD2 matching over 9 bases. Losses at the gene ends were 3 bases for V and 0 bases for J; bases not matched to a gene: 3. The CDR3 spans 16 residues. Germline CDR1 is MNHEY and CDR2 is SMNVEV (reference sequence). The CDR3 DNA reads as TGTGCCAGCAGTTTGACTAGCGGTAGCTCCTACAATGAGCAGTTCTTC. Translating it yields CASSLTSGSSYNEQFF.

This clone was counted a single time. A read error may be the cause here, since a much bigger clone is one base away. The rearrangement links TRBV28 to TRBJ1-1; perhaps TRBD1 as D (6 bases). The CDR3 spans 16 residues. Germline CDR1 is MDHEN and CDR2 is SYDVKM. The CDR3 region is CAGSPEQGLANTEAFF. CDR3 coding DNA: TGTGCCGGCAGTCCAGAACAGGGCCTTGCGAACACTGAAGCTTTCTTT.

This sequence joins TRBV11-2 and TRBJ2-7; D unclear. The CDR3 is 11 residues long. Germline V gene data show CDR1 as SGHAT and CDR2 as FQNNGV. Between the trimmed V and J ends, which lost 5 bases and 3 bases, there was a span of 5 bases. In nucleotides, the CDR3 is TGTGCCAGCAGCGACAACTACGAGCAGTACTTC. Amino acids: CASSDNYEQYF.

The chain recombines TRBV19 with TRBJ2-7; D is perhaps TRBD2 (5 bases). Between the trimmed V and J ends, which lost 5 bases and 2 bases, there was a span of 13 bases. The germline V gene encodes CDR1 LNHDA and CDR2 SQIVND (reference sequence). This CDR3 has 14 amino acids. The DNA of the CDR3 is TGTGCCAGTAGTCCCGGACTGGGCCCCTACGAGCAGTACTTC. Protein product: CASSPGLGPYEQYF.